This T cell receptor beta chain was identified in a study of blood T cell repertoires in COVID-19. Study information: Whether acute or convalescent, the COVID-19 samples came from the United States, Italy and Spain.

Per the original methods: By means of reference gene primer amplification, nucleated cell counts were estimated. Using immunoSEQ multiplex PCR, the repertoire was profiled, and TCRdb retains in-frame clones only, with some absent. From that table come the V and J calls and clone size; the DNA was used to work out D and trimming. In the table there are roughly 240,000 clones, roughly 86% of which are singletons. Germline V lookup: CDR1 SGHVS, CDR2 FQNEAQ. V shed 4 bases and J shed 4 bases, with 20 bases lying between them. The CDR3 totals 17 residues. This chain connects TRBV7-8 to TRBJ1-5; TRBD1 is a possible D gene (6 bases). This TCR derives from a woman aged 25 to 45 with acute COVID-19. Sequenced material: PBMCs or T cells enriched from blood (not recorded which). The CDR3, as DNA: TGTGCCAGCAGCTCTACGGGGGGCAAGGGGTCGAATCAGCCCCAGCATTTT. Encoded protein: CASSSTGGKGSNQPQHF.